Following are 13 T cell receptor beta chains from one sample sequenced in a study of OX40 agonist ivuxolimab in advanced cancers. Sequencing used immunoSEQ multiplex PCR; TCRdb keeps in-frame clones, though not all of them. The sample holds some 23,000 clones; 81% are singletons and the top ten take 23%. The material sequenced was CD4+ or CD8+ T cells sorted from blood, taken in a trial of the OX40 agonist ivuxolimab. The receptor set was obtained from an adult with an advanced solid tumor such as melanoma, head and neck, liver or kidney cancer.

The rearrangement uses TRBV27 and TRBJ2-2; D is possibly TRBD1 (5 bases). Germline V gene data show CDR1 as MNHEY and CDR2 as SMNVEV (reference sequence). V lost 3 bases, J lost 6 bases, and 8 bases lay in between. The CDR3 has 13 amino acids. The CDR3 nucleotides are TGTGCCAGCAGTTTTGAAGGGGCCGGGGAGCTGTTTTTT. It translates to CASSFEGAGELFF.

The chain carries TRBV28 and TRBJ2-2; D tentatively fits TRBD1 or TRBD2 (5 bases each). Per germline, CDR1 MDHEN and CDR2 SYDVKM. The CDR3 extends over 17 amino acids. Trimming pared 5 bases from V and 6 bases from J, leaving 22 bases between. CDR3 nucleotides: TGTGCCAGCAGTGGGACCTTGGGGGTCTCCGGGCCCGGGGAGCTGTTTTTT. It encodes CASSGTLGVSGPGELFF.

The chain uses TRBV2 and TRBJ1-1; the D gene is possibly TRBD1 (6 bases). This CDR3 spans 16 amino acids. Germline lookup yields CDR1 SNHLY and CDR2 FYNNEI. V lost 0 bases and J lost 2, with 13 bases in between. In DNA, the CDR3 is TGTGCCAGCAGTGAAGCATTTACAGGGTCAAACACTGAAGCTTTCTTT. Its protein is CASSEAFTGSNTEAFF.

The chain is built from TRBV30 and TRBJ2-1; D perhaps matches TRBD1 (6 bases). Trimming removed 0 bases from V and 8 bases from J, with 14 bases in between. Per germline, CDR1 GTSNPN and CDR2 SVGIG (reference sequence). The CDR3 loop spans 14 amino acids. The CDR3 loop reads CAWSVGDTRYEQFF. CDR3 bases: TGTGCCTGGAGTGTCGGGGACACTCGTTATGAGCAGTTCTTC.

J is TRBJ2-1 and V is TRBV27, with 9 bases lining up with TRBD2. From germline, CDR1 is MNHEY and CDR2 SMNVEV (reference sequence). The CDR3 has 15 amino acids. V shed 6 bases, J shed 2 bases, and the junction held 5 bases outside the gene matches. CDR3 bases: TGTGCCAGCAGCCGGCGGGGGGGCGCCTACAATGAGCAGTTCTTC. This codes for CASSRRGGAYNEQFF.

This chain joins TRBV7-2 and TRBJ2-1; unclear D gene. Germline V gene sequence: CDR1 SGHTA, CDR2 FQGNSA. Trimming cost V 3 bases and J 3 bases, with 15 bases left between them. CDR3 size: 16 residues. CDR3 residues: CASSFGWLDDYNEQFF. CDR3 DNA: TGTGCCAGCAGCTTCGGTTGGCTAGACGACTACAATGAGCAGTTCTTC. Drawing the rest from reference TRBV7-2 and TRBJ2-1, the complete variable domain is GAGVSQSPSNKVTEKGKDVELRCDPISGHTALYWYRQSLGQGLEFLIYFQGNSAPDKSGLPSDRFSAERTGGSVSTLTIQRTQQEDSAVYLCASSFGWLDDYNEQFFGPGTRLTVL.

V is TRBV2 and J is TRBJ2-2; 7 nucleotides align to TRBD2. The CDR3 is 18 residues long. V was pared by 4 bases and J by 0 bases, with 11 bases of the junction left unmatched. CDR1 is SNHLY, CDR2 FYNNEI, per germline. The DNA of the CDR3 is TGTGCCAGCAGTGCCATAGCGGGTATCCCCGCGAACACCGGGGAGCTGTTTTTT. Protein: CASSAIAGIPANTGELFF.

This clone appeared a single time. CDR3 sequence reads: CASSVLTYEQYF. The CDR3 region has the DNA TGTGCCAGCAGCGTTCTCACCTACGAGCAGTACTTC. The V and J genes are TRBV27 and TRBJ2-7; D gene uncertain. The V end lost 6 bases, the J end lost 2 bases, and 8 bases lay between the germline ends. There are 12 residues in the CDR3. Germline CDR1 is MNHEY and CDR2 is SMNVEV (reference sequence).

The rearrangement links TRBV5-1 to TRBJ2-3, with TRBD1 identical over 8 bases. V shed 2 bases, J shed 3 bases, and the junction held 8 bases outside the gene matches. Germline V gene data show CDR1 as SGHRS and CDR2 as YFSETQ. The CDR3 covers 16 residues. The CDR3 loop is CASSFRGRGVTDTQYF. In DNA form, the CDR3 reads TGCGCCAGCAGCTTCAGGGGGCGGGGAGTAACAGATACGCAGTATTTT. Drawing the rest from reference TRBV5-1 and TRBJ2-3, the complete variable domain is KAGVTQTPRYLIKTRGQQVTLSCSPISGHRSVSWYQQTPGQGLQFLFEYFSETQRNKGNFPGRFSGRQFSNSRSEMNVSTLELGDSALYLCASSFRGRGVTDTQYFGPGTRLTVL.

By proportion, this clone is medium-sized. The CDR3 protein is CATESWGPGGYTF. CDR3 bases: TGTGCCACCGAAAGCTGGGGGCCGGGTGGCTACACCTTC. V usage is TRBV19 and J usage is TRBJ1-2; perhaps TRBD1 as D (6 bases). V lost 10 bases and J lost 7, with 19 bases in between. Germline CDR1 and CDR2: LNHDA and SQIVND (reference sequence). This CDR3 has 13 residues. The entire variable domain, with the rest obtained from reference TRBV19 and TRBJ1-2, is as follows: DGGITQSPKYLFRKEGQNVTLSCEQNLNHDAMYWYRQDPGQGLRLIYYSQIVNDFQKGDIAEGYSVSREKKESFPLTVTSAQKNPTAFYLCATESWGPGGYTFGSGTRLTVV.

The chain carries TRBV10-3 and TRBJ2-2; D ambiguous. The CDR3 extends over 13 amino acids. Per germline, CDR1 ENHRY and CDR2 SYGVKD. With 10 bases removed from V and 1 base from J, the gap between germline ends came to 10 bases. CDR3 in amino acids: CATNPGNTGELFF. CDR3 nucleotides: TGTGCCACCAATCCCGGGAACACCGGGGAGCTGTTTTTT.

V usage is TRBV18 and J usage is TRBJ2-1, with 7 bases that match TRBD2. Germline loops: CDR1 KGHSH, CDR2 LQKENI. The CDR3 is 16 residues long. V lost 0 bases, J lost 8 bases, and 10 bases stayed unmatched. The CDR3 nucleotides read TGTGCCAGCTCACCACCGAGTCTAGCGGAGGGGTATGAGCAGTTCTTC. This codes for CASSPPSLAEGYEQFF.

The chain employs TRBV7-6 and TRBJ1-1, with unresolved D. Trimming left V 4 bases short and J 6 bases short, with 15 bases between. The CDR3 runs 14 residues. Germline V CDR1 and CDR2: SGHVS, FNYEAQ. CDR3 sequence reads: CASSSTTRAPEAFF. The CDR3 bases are TGTGCCAGCAGCTCTACGACGAGGGCACCTGAAGCTTTCTTT.